This paragraph reports one T cell receptor beta chain. Original handling: Cell counts per sample came from amplifying reference gene primers. The assay was immunoSEQ multiplex PCR, and TCRdb's table has in-frame clones only and misses some. Clonal size and the V and J genes are those of that table, whereas D and trimming came from the DNA. Of some 150,000 clones in the sample, 87% were seen once. The source of the sample is a study of blood T cell repertoires in COVID-19. The overall study: The United States, Italy and Spain were the sources of the acute and convalescent COVID-19 samples.

Germline assignment: CDR1 SGHTS and CDR2 YDEGEE. The CDR3 loop spans 12 amino acids. After removal of 4 bases from V and 6 bases from J, the junction contained 4 bases not matched to a gene. The chain combines TRBV5-8 with TRBJ2-7; 7 nucleotides line up with TRBD1. This TCR came from a woman in her 50s with acute or convalescent COVID-19. Sequenced material: peripheral blood. The DNA of the CDR3 is TGTGCCAGCAGCCCGAACAGGGGCGAGCAGTACTTC. Translating gives CASSPNRGEQYF.